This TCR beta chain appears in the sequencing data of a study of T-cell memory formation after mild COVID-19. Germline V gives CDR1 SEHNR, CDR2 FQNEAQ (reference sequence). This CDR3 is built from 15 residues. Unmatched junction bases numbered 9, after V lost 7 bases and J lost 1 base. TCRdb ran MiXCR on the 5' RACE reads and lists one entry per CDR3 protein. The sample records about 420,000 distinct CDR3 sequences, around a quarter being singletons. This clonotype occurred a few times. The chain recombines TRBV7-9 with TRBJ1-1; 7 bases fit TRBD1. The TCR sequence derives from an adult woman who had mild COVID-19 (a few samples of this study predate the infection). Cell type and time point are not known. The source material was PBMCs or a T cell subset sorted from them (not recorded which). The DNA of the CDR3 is TGTGCCAGCATTGATCGGACAGGCGAGAACACTGAAGCTTTCTTT. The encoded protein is CASIDRTGENTEAFF.